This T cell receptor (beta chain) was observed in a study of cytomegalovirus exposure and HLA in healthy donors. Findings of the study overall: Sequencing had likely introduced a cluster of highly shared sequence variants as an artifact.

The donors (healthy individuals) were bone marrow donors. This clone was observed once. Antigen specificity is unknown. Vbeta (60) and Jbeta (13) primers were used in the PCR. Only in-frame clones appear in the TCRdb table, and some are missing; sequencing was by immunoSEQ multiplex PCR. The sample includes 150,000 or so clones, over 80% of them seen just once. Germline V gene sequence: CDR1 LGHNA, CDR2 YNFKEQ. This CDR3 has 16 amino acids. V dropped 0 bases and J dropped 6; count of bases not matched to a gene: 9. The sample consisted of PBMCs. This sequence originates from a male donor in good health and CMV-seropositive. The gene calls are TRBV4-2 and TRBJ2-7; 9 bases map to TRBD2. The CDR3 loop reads CASSQDPGSGSSEQYF. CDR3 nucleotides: TGTGCCAGCAGCCAAGATCCTGGTAGCGGGAGTTCCGAGCAGTACTTC.